This TCR beta chain comes out of a study of blood T cell repertoires in COVID-19 (TCRdb year 2020). About the full investigation: Samples covering the acute and convalescent phases of COVID-19 were provided by collaborators in the United States, Italy and Spain. The prospective study material was composed of cDNA or gDNA derived from T cells, B-cell-depleted T cells, or PBMCs. HLA class I and class II types, where available, came from metadata supplied by the sample provider rather than from assay-based typing. Samples were obtained from the ongoing ImmuneRACE study (first 160 participants) and from roughly 1,300 subjects provided by 6 global collaborators. The repertoires were released in a freely available public database meant as a resource for research on the immune response to SARS-CoV-2. A de-identified subject ID, COVID-19 status, age in years and sex were almost always included in the sample metadata. Deeply sampled blood TCRbeta repertoires from subjects exposed to, actively infected with, or recovered from COVID-19 were included in the dataset.

The collaborating institutions used their own protocols to collect whole blood in K2EDTA tubes. For TCRbeta analysis, collaborator samples were shipped as frozen whole blood, as isolated PBMCs, or as DNA extracted from either sample type. Findings and caveats that apply to the study as a whole: The amount of clinical and demographic metadata varied by source and participant and was provided uncurated.

This clone has a handful of counts. What antigen it recognizes has not been identified. No much larger clone exists at a distance of one base, and base qualities are not known. From a lookup of the germline V gene (reference sequence), CDR1 and CDR2 are SSHAT and FNYEAQ. Trimming removed 5 bases from V and 6 bases from J, leaving 16 bases between the germline ends. From the cysteine through the phenylalanine, the CDR3 covers 15 amino acids. The CDR3 DNA has 45 bases and is translated from base 1. TCRbeta CDR3 regions were amplified from genomic DNA by means of the immunoSEQ Assay, a bias-controlled multiplex PCR. Regarding the original processing steps: The number of nucleated cells in each sample was estimated from the amplification of reference gene primers within the assay. To quantify the absolute abundance of each unique TCRbeta CDR3 rearrangement, sequence reads were collapsed and filtered. Productive Simpson clonality was computed per sample as the square root of Simpson's diversity index over productive rearrangements. The clones in this table, taken by TCRdb from immuneACCESS, are in-frame only. Not every clone is retained; where verified, under half of the shortfall comes from an unresolved V gene, and the cause of the rest is unknown. V and J calls and clone size are those listed in that table; D and trimming were worked out from the DNA. The sample profile shows about 260,000 clones; 86% of them were found once. Around 1.8% of the sample is held by the ten biggest clonotypes.

Sample: peripheral blood. The rearranged segments are TRBV7-7 and TRBJ2-2, with a weak D call of TRBD1 (6 bases match). This clonotype originated in a man aged 25 to 40 with active or convalescent COVID-19. The CDR3 protein sequence reads: CASSRLDSPPGELFF. In nucleotide form, the sequence is TGTGCCAGCAGCCGGCTGGACAGTCCACCCGGGGAGCTGTTTTTT.